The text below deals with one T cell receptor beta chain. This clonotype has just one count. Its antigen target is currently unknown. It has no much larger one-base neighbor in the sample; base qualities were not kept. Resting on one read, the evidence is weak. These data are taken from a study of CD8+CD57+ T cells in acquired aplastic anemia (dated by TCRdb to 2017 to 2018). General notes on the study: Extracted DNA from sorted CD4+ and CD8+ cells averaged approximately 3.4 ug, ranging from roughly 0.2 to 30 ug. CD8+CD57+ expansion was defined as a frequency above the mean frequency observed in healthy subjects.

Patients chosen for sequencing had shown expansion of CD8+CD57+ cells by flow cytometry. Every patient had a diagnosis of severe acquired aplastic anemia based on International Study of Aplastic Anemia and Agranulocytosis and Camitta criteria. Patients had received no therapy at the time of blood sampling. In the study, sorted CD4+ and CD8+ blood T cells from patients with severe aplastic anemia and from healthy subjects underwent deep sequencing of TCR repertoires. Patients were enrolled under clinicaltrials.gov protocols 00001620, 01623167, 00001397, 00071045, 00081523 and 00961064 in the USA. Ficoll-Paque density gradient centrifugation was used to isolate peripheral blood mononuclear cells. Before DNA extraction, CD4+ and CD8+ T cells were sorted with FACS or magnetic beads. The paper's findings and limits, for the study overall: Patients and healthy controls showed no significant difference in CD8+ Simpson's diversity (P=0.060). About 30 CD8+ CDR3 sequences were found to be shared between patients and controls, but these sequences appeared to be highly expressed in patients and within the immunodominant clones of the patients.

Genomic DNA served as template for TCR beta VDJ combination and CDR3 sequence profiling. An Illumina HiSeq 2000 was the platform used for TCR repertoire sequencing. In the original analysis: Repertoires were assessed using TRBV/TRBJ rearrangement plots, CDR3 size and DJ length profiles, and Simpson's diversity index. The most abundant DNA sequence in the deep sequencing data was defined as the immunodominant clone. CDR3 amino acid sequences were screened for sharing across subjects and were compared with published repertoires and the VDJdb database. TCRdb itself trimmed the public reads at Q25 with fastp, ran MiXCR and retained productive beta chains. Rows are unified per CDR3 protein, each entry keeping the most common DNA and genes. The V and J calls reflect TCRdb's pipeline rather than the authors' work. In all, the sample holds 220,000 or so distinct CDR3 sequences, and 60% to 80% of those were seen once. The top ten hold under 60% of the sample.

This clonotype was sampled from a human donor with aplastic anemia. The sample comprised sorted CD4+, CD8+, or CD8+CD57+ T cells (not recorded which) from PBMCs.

CDR3 protein: CASRQGGFGGNTIYF. DNA sequence: TGCGCCAGCAGGCAGGGCGGATTTGGTGGAAACACCATATATTTT. The V and J genes are TRBV10-1 and TRBJ1-3; TRBD1 is possibly the D segment (5 matching bases). V is pared back by 6 bases and J by 3 bases, with 15 bases lying between the germline termini. As encoded in the germline V gene (reference sequence), CDR1 is WNHNN while CDR2 is SYGVQD. The CDR3 numbers 15 residues from cysteine through phenylalanine. Of all the DNA, just the CDR3 is kept, 45 bases in frame from base 1.